This TCR beta chain comes out of a study of blood T cell repertoires in COVID-19. Study-level background: Some COVID-19 samples were acute and others convalescent; all came from the United States, Italy and Spain. T cells, B-cell-depleted T cells, or PBMCs supplied cDNA or gDNA.

As originally analysed: Amplification from reference gene primers served as the basis for estimated nucleated cell counts. Using immunoSEQ multiplex PCR, the repertoire was profiled, and TCRdb retains in-frame clones only, with some absent. Clonal size and the V and J genes are those of that table, whereas D and trimming came from the DNA. The data contain 130,000 or so clones, almost 70% of them singletons. In its sample, this clone was seen a few times. Material for sequencing was peripheral blood. This receptor was obtained from a woman aged 70-85 years with acute or convalescent COVID-19.

CDR3 loop: CASSYSPSTDTGELFF. CDR3 nucleotides: TGTGCCAGCAGTTACTCGCCTAGCACCGACACCGGGGAGCTGTTTTTT. The rearrangement uses TRBV6-6 and TRBJ2-2; D may be TRBD2 (5 bases). V was trimmed by 0 bases and J by 3 bases, leaving 11 bases between them. This CDR3 is 16 amino acids long. The germline V gene has CDR1 MNHNY and CDR2 SVGAGI (reference sequence).